The clone carrying this TCR beta chain showed up just a few times. Its antigen is still unknown. Deletions cut 5 bases from V and 7 bases from J, with 12 bases between. The CDR3 extends over 12 amino acids. Germline-derived CDR1 and CDR2 are DFQATT and SNEGSKA (reference sequence). Stated time point: blood at routine non-recurrence follow-up after resection. Whole RNA, isolated from tumor, nontumor lung or frozen PBMC, was sequenced without prior sorting. These data originate in a study of spatial heterogeneity in lung cancer. Across the whole study: Follow-up PBMC samples were sequenced when available, at a median of approximately 23 months after resection. The average count in raw reads for each unique TCR and UMI combination exceeded 9.5 appearances. Study results and limitations: Ubiquitous expanded tumor TCRs were observed in blood more at resection than follow-up.

A distinct unique molecular identifier was carried by each TCR cDNA molecule. A single record per CDR3 protein comes from TCRdb applying MiXCR to the 5' RACE reads. The profile covers about 120,000 distinct CDR3 sequences, with 9.5% to 15% appearing a single time and roughly 17% taken by the ten largest. This sequence joins TRBV20-1 and TRBJ2-1; perhaps D is TRBD1 or TRBD2 (6 bases each). Specimen: PBMCs, collected at follow-up. The sequence came from a male donor with early-stage non-small cell lung cancer. For the CDR3, the DNA is TGCAGTGCTCCCAAGGGGGGAAATGAGCAGTTCTTC. Amino acid sequence: CSAPKGGNEQFF.